The sequence of this TCR beta chain was determined in a study of blood T cell repertoires in COVID-19. Cohorts were based on clinical histories the participants reported. Looked up from germline, CDR1 is MNHEY and CDR2 is SVGAGI. V lost 0 bases and J 6 bases, leaving 17 bases between the germline ends. The CDR3 loop spans 16 amino acids. Sequenced by immunoSEQ multiplex PCR; TCRdb stores in-frame clones only, minus some. In the table there are 200,000 to 250,000 clones, about 90% of which are singletons. This TCR was recovered from a woman aged 45-65 years in a cohort exposed to, infected with or recovered from COVID-19 (not recorded which). Sequenced sample: PBMCs or T cells enriched from blood (not recorded which). The rearrangement uses TRBV6-5 and TRBJ1-1, with D perhaps TRBD1 (5 bases). CDR3 protein: CASSYSSLGASAEAFF. In nucleotides, the CDR3 is TGTGCCAGCAGTTACTCGAGTTTAGGGGCATCCGCTGAAGCTTTCTTT.